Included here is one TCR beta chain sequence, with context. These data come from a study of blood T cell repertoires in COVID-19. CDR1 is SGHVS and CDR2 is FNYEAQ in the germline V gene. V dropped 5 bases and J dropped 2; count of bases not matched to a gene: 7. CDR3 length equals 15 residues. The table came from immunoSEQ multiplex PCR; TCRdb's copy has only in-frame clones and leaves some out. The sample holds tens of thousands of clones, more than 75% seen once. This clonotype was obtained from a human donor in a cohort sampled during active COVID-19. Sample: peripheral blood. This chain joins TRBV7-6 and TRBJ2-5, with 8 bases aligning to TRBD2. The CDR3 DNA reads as TGTGCCAGCAGCCGGAGCGGGAGAGCGCAAGAGACCCAGTACTTC. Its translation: CASSRSGRAQETQYF. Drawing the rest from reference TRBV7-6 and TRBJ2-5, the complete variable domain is GAGVSQSPRYKVTKRGQDVALRCDPISGHVSLYWYRQALGQGPEFLTYFNYEAQQDKSGLPNDRFSAERPEGSISTLTIQRTEQRDSAMYRCASSRSGRAQETQYFGPGTRLLVL.